This T cell receptor (beta chain) appears in the sequencing data of a study of regulatory T cells in long-lasting Graves disease. CDR3 length: 14 residues. Notes on this clonotype: An end of the junction does not agree with germline; a read error may underlie this.

The sample's time point: newly diagnosed GD, antithyroid drugs for less than 3 months. PBMCs were the source of the RNA used for TCR sequencing. Sequencing libraries for TCR beta were prepared with iRepertoire HTBI primers and Arm-PCR of CDR3 regions. TCRdb analysed the multiplex PCR reads with MiXCR anew, one entry per CDR3 protein. The sample carries under 250,000 distinct CDR3 sequences, around a fifth recorded once. A further study also used this sample, focusing on T cells in Graves' hyperthyroidism and ophthalmopathy.

This chain links TRBV12-3 or TRBV12-4 with TRBJ2-3; TRBD2 matches at 7 bases. Sequencing was performed on peripheral blood mononuclear cells (PBMCs), taken at new diagnosis, from a patient treated with antithyroid drugs. The clonotype was recovered from a woman aged 25 to 45 with Graves disease. Here the CDR3 reads CASSCGGSTDMQYF. CDR3 coding DNA: TGTGCCAGCAGTTGCGGGGGTAGCACAGATATGCAGTATTTT.